These 23 T cell receptor beta chains originate from one sample sequenced in a study of blood T cell repertoires in COVID-19. Assay used: immunoSEQ multiplex PCR; TCRdb lists only in-frame clones, some missing. The repertoire holds approximately 250,000 clones, with around four fifths as singletons. Sequenced sample: peripheral blood. The receptors originated from a man in his sixties who had recovered from COVID-19.

The rearrangement joins TRBV3-1 (or the pseudogene TRBV3-2) to TRBJ2-5; tentative D call: TRBD1 (5 bases). Germline V lookup: CDR1 LGHDT, CDR2 YNNKEL (reference sequence). This CDR3 contains 13 residues. Trimming stripped 5 bases from V and 2 bases from J, with 9 bases between. In DNA form, the CDR3 reads TGTGCCAGCAGCTCCAGGACACAAGAGACCCAGTACTTC. Protein product: CASSSRTQETQYF.

This clone showed up just once. CDR3 protein: CASSSSGGQLYEQYF. The CDR3 DNA sequence: TGCGCCAGCAGCTCGTCGGGGGGGCAGTTATACGAGCAGTACTTC. The V and J genes are TRBV5-1 and TRBJ2-7; TRBD2 agrees at 8 bases. The CDR3 has 15 amino acids. J lost 4 bases, V lost 3 bases, and 9 bases had no gene match. The germline CDR1 and CDR2 sequences are SGHRS and YFSETQ.

A remark on this clone: Other DNA sequences in this specimen translate into the identical CDR3. The chain employs TRBV3-1 (or the pseudogene TRBV3-2) and TRBJ2-5, with D possibly matching TRBD1 (6 bases). Per germline, CDR1 LGHDT and CDR2 YNNKEL (reference sequence). Trimming removed 4 bases at V and 4 bases at J, with 7 bases between. The CDR3 has 12 residues. CDR3 sequence: CASSPRGETQYF. The CDR3 coding sequence is TGTGCCAGCAGCCCCAGGGGAGAGACCCAGTACTTC.

The chain is built from TRBV7-9 and TRBJ2-2; D is undetermined. Between the trimmed V and J ends, which lost 4 bases and 5 bases, there was a span of 5 bases. The CDR3 consists of 12 residues. Germline-derived CDR1 and CDR2 are SEHNR and FQNEAQ (reference sequence). The CDR3 DNA follows: TGTGCCAGCAGCTATTTAACCGGGGAGCTGTTTTTT. This encodes CASSYLTGELFF.

The rearrangement joins TRBV19 to TRBJ1-2; 7 bases are shared with TRBD1. Losses at the gene ends were 5 bases for V and 5 bases for J; bases not matched to a gene: 11. CDR3 size: 15 residues. CDR1 is LNHDA, CDR2 SQIVND, per germline (reference sequence). CDR3 bases: TGTGCCAGTAGTGGACGCCAGGGACAGATGTATGGCTACACCTTC. Translated: CASSGRQGQMYGYTF.

This chain connects TRBV3-1 (or the pseudogene TRBV3-2) to TRBJ2-4; 8 bases match TRBD2. With V trimmed by 1 base and J by 2 bases, 7 bases remained unmatched. From germline, CDR1 is LGHDT and CDR2 YNNKEL (reference sequence). CDR3 length equals 17 residues. CDR3 coding DNA: TGTGCCAGCAGCCAAGTTAGACGGGGGGGTCCCAAAAACATTCAGTACTTC. Its translation is CASSQVRRGGPKNIQYF.

The chain uses TRBV18 and TRBJ2-3, with TRBD1 matching 11 bases. Germline lookup yields CDR1 KGHSH and CDR2 LQKENI. The CDR3 spans 18 residues. J was trimmed by 4 bases and V by 1 base; bases with no gene match: 10. The CDR3 protein is CASSPQQPGQGVSDTQYF. The CDR3, as DNA: TGTGCCAGCTCACCACAACAACCGGGACAGGGGGTATCAGATACGCAGTATTTT.

This chain connects TRBV6-6 to TRBJ2-4, with D possibly matching TRBD1 (6 bases). CDR3 length equals 16 residues. V was clipped by 0 bases and J by 4 bases, with 13 bases between them. Germline V gives CDR1 MNHNY, CDR2 SVGAGI (reference sequence). CDR3 protein: CASSYSKQGKKNIQYF. The CDR3 DNA follows: TGTGCCAGCAGTTACTCGAAACAGGGTAAAAAAAACATTCAGTACTTC.

This chain joins TRBV28 and TRBJ1-2; 8 nucleotides agree with TRBD1. This CDR3 contains 18 residues. Trimming at V came to 1 base and at J to 0 bases, leaving 10 bases not matched to a gene. Germline CDR1 and CDR2: MDHEN and SYDVKM. The CDR3 loop is CASSLLVGGQAANYGYTF. The CDR3 DNA sequence: TGTGCCAGCAGTTTATTGGTGGGGGGACAGGCAGCTAACTATGGCTACACCTTC.

This rearrangement joins TRBV18 to TRBJ2-5; 8 nucleotides line up with TRBD1. Germline V gene data show CDR1 as KGHSH and CDR2 as LQKENI. This CDR3 is built from 14 residues. V lost 2 bases and J lost 5; bases outside the gene matches: 4. The DNA for the CDR3 is TGTGCCAGCTCACCAACGGGACAGGCGGAGACCCAGTACTTC. Protein product: CASSPTGQAETQYF.

The chain carries TRBV7-2 and TRBJ2-3; D is possibly TRBD2 (7 bases). CDR1 and CDR2 (germline): SGHTA, FQGNSA. V was clipped by 4 bases and J by 1 base, with 15 bases between them. This CDR3 is built from 16 residues. CDR3 coding DNA: TGTGCCAGCAGCTCCCAAGGCGGGGGCCGCACAGATACGCAGTATTTT. It is translated as CASSSQGGGRTDTQYF.

CDR3 coding DNA: TGTGCCAGCTCACCAAGGACTAGCGGGAGTAATGAGCAGTTCTTC. The encoded protein is CASSPRTSGSNEQFF. This sequence joins TRBV18 and TRBJ2-1; 13 bases line up with TRBD2. Losses at the gene ends were 2 bases for V and 7 bases for J; bases not matched to a gene: 2. Germline CDR1 is KGHSH and CDR2 is LQKENI. CDR3 length equals 15 residues.

This CDR3 is CATSKQGAQHGYTF. CDR3 coding DNA: TGTGCCACCAGCAAACAGGGGGCGCAGCATGGCTACACCTTC. The chain has TRBV15 and TRBJ1-2, with 9 bases fitting TRBD1. Trimming cost V 4 bases and J 6 bases; bases outside gene matches: 6. The CDR3 totals 14 residues. Germline CDR1 and CDR2: LNHNV and YYDKDF (reference sequence).

This chain links TRBV10-3 with TRBJ2-3, with D hard to call. Per the germline V gene, CDR1 is ENHRY and CDR2 is SYGVKD. This CDR3 has 15 amino acids. Trimming shortened V by 6 bases and J by 0 bases, and 13 bases separated the two germline ends. Here the CDR3 reads CAISPNLVSTDTQYF. The CDR3 nucleotides read TGTGCCATCAGCCCCAACCTAGTTAGCACAGATACGCAGTATTTT.

The chain couples TRBV6-5 to TRBJ1-5, with D perhaps matching TRBD1 (6 bases). This CDR3 is built from 14 residues. Germline CDR1 MNHEY, CDR2 SVGAGI. Trimming shortened V by 7 bases and J by 6 bases, and 16 bases separated the two germline ends. Here the CDR3 reads CASKQAGDFQPQHF. CDR3 in DNA: TGTGCCAGCAAACAGGCAGGGGATTTTCAGCCCCAGCATTTT.

J is TRBJ2-5 and V is TRBV5-1; D is perhaps TRBD2 (5 bases). Trimming pared 3 bases from V and 4 bases from J, leaving 16 bases between. This CDR3 has 15 residues. Germline CDR1 is SGHRS and CDR2 is YFSETQ. The CDR3 loop is CASSSDLALRETQYF. The CDR3 nucleotides read TGCGCCAGCAGCTCGGATTTAGCGCTCCGAGAGACCCAGTACTTC.

The chain is built from TRBV5-6 and TRBJ2-5; 11 nucleotides align to TRBD2. V shed 1 base and J 1 base; nucleotides not matched to a gene: 6. From germline, CDR1 is SGHDT and CDR2 YYEEEE. The CDR3 extends over 17 amino acids. CDR3: CASSLRGLAGPQETQYF. CDR3 coding DNA: TGTGCCAGCAGCTTGCGTGGACTAGCGGGCCCCCAAGAGACCCAGTACTTC.

The J gene is TRBJ1-2, the V gene TRBV7-2; D is unresolved. CDR3 length: 15 residues. The germline gives CDR1 SGHTA, CDR2 FQGNSA. The V end lost 3 bases, the J end lost 4 bases, and 15 bases lay between the germline ends. The chain's CDR3 is CASSFNPGRGYGYTF. The CDR3 DNA follows: TGTGCCAGCAGCTTTAATCCGGGTAGAGGCTATGGCTACACCTTC.

This chain connects TRBV5-1 to TRBJ2-2, with D perhaps TRBD1 (6 bases). Germline values: CDR1 SGHRS, CDR2 YFSETQ. Trimming took off 4 bases at V and 9 bases at J, with 16 bases between the two ends. CDR3 length: 14 amino acids. The CDR3 here is CASSPGTPPRELFF. CDR3 bases: TGCGCCAGCAGCCCAGGGACACCTCCCCGGGAGCTGTTTTTT.

The J gene is TRBJ1-1, the V gene TRBV28; maybe TRBD1 (6 bases). The germline V gene encodes CDR1 MDHEN and CDR2 SYDVKM. CDR3 length: 17 amino acids. V lost 7 bases, J lost 2 bases, and 23 bases lay in between. The CDR3 loop is CASISPSRGHRNTEAFF. In nucleotides, the CDR3 is TGTGCCAGCATATCCCCCTCCCGGGGACATAGAAACACTGAAGCTTTCTTT.

The chain carries TRBV28 and TRBJ1-2; 7 positions match TRBD1. The junction had 12 bases not matched to a gene; V was cut back by 4 bases and J by 4 bases. The CDR3 sequence is 16 residues long. Per the germline V gene, CDR1 is MDHEN and CDR2 is SYDVKM. The CDR3 DNA follows: TGTGCCAGCAGTTACCCCCTTGGACAGGTGCCCTATGGCTACACCTTC. Its translation is CASSYPLGQVPYGYTF.

V and J are TRBV30 and TRBJ2-3; weak D call: TRBD2 (6 bases). Deletions cut 0 bases from V and 4 bases from J, with 14 bases between. Germline lookup yields CDR1 GTSNPN and CDR2 SVGIG (reference sequence). CDR3 length equals 15 residues. Written as DNA, the CDR3 is TGTGCCTGGAGTGTAGCGGCGGGGTGGGCAGATACGCAGTATTTT. Translated: CAWSVAAGWADTQYF.

The rearrangement joins TRBV5-1 to TRBJ2-1; TRBD1 matches 9 bases. Germline values: CDR1 SGHRS, CDR2 YFSETQ. The CDR3 length is 18 residues. After removal of 6 bases from V and 3 bases from J, the junction contained 16 bases not matched to a gene. The DNA for the CDR3 is TGCGCCAGCACCCTTGGGTCGGGGGGACAGGGAAACTACAATGAGCAGTTCTTC. Translated, it gives CASTLGSGGQGNYNEQFF.